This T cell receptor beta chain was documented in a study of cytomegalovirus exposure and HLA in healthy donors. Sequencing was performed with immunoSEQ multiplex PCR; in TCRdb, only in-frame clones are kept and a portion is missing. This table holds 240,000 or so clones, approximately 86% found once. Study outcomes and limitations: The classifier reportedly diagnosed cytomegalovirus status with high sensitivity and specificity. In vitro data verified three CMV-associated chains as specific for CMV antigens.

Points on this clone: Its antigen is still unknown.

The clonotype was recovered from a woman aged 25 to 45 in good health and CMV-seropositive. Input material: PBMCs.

CDR3 protein: CASSVRVLGGTDTQYF. The CDR3 DNA sequence: TGTGCCAGTAGTGTCCGGGTTCTTGGAGGCACAGATACGCAGTATTTT. The chain employs TRBV19 and TRBJ2-3; no clear D gene. Germline CDR1 and CDR2: LNHDA and SQIVND (reference sequence). The CDR3 has 16 residues. The V end lost 5 bases, the J end lost 1 base, and 16 bases lay between the germline ends. The variable domain in full, completed from reference TRBV19 and TRBJ2-3, reads DGGITQSPKYLFRKEGQNVTLSCEQNLNHDAMYWYRQDPGQGLRLIYYSQIVNDFQKGDIAEGYSVSREKKESFPLTVTSAQKNPTAFYLCASSVRVLGGTDTQYFGPGTRLTVL.